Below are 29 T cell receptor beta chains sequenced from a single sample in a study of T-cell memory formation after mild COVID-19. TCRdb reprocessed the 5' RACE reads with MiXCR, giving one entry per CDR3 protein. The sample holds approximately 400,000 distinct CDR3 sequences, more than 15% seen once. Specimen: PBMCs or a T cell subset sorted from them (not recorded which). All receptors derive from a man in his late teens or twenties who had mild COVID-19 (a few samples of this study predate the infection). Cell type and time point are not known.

The CDR3 region has the DNA TGTGCCAGCAGTGAAGCTAGCGCTAATACGCAGTATTTT. This translates into CASSEASANTQYF. V usage is TRBV12-3 or TRBV12-4 and J usage is TRBJ2-3; possible D gene TRBD2, 6 bases. This CDR3 contains 13 residues. Trimming removed 5 bases at V and 7 bases at J, with 13 bases between.

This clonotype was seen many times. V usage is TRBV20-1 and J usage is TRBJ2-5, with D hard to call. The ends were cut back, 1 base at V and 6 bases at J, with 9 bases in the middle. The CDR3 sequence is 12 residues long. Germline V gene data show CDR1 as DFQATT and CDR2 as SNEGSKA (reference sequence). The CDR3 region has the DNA TGCAGTGCTAGAGGCCAGCATCAGACCCAGTACTTC. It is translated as CSARGQHQTQYF.

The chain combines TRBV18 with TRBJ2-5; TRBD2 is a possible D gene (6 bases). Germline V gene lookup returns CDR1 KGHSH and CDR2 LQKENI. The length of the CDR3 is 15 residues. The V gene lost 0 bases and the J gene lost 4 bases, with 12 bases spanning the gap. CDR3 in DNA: TGTGCCAGCTCACCACCTTCGCGGGGATTAGAGACCCAGTACTTC. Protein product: CASSPPSRGLETQYF.

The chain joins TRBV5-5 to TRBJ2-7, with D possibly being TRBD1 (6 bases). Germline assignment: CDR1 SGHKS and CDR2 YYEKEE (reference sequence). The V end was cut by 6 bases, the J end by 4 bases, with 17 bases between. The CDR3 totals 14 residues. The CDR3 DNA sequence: TGTGCCAGCATCAATCAGGGGCACTCATACGAGCAGTACTTC. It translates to CASINQGHSYEQYF.

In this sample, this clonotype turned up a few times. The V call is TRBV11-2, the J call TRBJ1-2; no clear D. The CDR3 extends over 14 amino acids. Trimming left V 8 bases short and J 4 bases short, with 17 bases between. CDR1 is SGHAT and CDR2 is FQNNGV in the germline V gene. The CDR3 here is CASGEGSFGYGYTF. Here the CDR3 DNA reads TGTGCCAGCGGGGAAGGCTCTTTCGGCTATGGCTACACCTTC.

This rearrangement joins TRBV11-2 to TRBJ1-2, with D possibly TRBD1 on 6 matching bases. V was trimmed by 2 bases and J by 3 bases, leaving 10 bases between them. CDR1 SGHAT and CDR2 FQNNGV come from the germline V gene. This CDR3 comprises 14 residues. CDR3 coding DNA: TGTGCCAGCAGCTTAAGGGGGGCAGACTATGGCTACACCTTC. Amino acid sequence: CASSLRGADYGYTF. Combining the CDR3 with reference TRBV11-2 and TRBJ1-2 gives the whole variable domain EAGVAQSPRYKIIEKRQSVAFWCNPISGHATLYWYQQILGQGPKLLIQFQNNGVVDDSQLPKDRFSAERLKGVDSTLKIQPAKLEDSAVYLCASSLRGADYGYTFGSGTRLTVV.

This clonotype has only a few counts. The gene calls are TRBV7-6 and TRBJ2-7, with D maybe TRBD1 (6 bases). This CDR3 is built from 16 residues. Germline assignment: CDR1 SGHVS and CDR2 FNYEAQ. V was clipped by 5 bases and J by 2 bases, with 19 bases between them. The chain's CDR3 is CASSINSDGGAYEQYV. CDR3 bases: TGTGCCAGCAGCATTAATTCCGATGGGGGCGCCTACGAGCAGTACGTC.

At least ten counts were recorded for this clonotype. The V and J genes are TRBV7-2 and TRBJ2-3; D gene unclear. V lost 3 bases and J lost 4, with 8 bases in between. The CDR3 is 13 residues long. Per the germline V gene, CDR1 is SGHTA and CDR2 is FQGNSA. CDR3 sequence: CASSFRFPDTQYF. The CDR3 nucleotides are TGTGCCAGCAGCTTCAGGTTCCCAGATACGCAGTATTTT.

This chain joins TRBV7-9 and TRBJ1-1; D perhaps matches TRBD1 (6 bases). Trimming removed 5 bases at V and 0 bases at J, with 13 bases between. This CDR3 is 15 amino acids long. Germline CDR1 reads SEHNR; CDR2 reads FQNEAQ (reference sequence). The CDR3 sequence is CASSPSWGLNTEAFF. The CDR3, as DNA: TGTGCCAGCAGCCCCTCTTGGGGGCTGAACACTGAAGCTTTCTTT.

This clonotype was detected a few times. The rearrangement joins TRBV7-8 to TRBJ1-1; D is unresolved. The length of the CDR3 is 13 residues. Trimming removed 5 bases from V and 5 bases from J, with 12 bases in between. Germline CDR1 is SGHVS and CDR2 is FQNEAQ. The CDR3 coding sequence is TGTGCCAGCAGCCTGATTGAGGAAACTGAAGCTTTCTTT. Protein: CASSLIEETEAFF.

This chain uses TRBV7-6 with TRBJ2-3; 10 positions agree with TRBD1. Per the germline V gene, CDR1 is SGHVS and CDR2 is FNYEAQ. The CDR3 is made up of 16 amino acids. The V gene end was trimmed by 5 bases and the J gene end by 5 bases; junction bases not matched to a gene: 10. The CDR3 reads CASSQRQGAGVDTQYF. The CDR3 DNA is TGTGCCAGCAGCCAGAGACAGGGGGCCGGTGTAGATACGCAGTATTTT.

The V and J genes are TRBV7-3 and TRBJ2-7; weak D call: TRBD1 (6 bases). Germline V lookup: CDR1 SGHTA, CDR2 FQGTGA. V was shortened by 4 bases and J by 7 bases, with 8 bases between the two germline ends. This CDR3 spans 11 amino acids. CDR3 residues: CASSSGQEQYF. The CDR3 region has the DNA TGTGCCAGCAGCTCCGGACAGGAGCAGTACTTC.

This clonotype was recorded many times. The CDR3 region is CSVVVLGRAFF. CDR3 bases: TGCAGCGTTGTCGTACTCGGACGGGCTTTCTTT. This sequence joins TRBV29-1 and TRBJ1-1; D ambiguous. CDR3 length: 11 residues. CDR1 is SQVTM, CDR2 ANQGSEA, per germline. V dropped 4 bases and J dropped 11 bases, with 14 bases sitting between them. The full variable domain, with the rest looked up from reference TRBV29-1 and TRBJ1-1, is SAVISQKPSRDICQRGTSLTIQCQVDSQVTMMFWYRQQPGQSLTLIATANQGSEATYESGFVIDKFPISRPNLTFSTLTVSNMSPEDSSIYLCSVVVLGRAFFGQGTRLTVV.

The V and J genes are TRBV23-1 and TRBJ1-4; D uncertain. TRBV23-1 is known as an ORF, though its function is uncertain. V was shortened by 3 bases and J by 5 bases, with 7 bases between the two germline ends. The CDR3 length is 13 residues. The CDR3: CASSHQENEKLFF. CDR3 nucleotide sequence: TGCGCCAGCAGTCACCAGGAAAATGAAAAACTGTTTTTT.

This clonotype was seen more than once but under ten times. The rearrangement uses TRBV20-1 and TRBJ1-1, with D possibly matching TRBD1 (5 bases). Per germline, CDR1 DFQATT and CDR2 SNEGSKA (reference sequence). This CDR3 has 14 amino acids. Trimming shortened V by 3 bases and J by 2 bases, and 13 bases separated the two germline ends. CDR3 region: CSARTAGFNTEAFF. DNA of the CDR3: TGCAGTGCTAGGACGGCAGGGTTCAACACTGAAGCTTTCTTT.

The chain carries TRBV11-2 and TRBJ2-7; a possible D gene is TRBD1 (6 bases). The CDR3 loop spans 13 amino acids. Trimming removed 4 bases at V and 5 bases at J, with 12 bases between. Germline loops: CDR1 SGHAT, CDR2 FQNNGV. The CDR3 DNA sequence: TGTGCCAGCAGCTGGTGGGGACAACACGAGCAGTACGTC. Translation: CASSWWGQHEQYV.

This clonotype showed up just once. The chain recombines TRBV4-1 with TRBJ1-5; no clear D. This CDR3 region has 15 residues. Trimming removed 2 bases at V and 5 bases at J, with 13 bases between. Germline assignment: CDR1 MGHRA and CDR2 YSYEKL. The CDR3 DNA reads TGCGCCAGCAGCCAATTAAGGCGGGATGATCAGCCCCAGCATTTT. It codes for CASSQLRRDDQPQHF.

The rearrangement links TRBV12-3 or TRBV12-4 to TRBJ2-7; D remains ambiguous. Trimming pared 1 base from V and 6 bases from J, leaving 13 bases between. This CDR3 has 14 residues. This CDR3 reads CASSLGTANSEQYF. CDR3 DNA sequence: TGTGCCAGCAGTTTAGGGACCGCGAATTCCGAGCAGTACTTC.

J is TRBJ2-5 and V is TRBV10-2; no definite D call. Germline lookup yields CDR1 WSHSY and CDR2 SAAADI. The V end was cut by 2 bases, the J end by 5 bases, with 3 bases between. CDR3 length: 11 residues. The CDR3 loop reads CASSEDETQYF. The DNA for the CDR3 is TGCGCCAGCAGTGAGGATGAGACCCAGTACTTC.

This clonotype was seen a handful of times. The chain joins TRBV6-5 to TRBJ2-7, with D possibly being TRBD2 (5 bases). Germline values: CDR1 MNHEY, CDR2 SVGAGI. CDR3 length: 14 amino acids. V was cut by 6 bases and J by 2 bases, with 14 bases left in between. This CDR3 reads CASSPRRATYEQYV. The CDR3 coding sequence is TGTGCCAGCAGCCCTCGGCGGGCCACCTACGAGCAGTACGTC.

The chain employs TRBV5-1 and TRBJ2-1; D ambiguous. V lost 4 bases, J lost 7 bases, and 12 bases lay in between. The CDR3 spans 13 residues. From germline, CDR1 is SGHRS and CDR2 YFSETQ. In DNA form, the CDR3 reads TGCGCCAGCAGCGACCGCATAAAGAATGAGCAGTTCTTC. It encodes CASSDRIKNEQFF.

DNA for the CDR3: TGTGCCAGCAGCTTAGTCCGGACAGGGATAGGTGGCTACACCTTC. Translated: CASSLVRTGIGGYTF. The chain employs TRBV7-8 and TRBJ1-2; 8 bases are a match to TRBD1. With V trimmed by 1 base and J by 7 bases, 8 bases remained unmatched. This CDR3 is 15 amino acids long. Germline CDR1 is SGHVS and CDR2 is FQNEAQ.

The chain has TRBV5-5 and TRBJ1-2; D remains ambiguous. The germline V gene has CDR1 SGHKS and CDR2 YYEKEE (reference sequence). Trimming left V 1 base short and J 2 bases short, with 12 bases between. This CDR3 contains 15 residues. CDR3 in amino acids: CASSLITTGNYGYTF. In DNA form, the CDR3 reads TGTGCCAGCAGCTTGATCACGACGGGGAACTATGGCTACACCTTC.

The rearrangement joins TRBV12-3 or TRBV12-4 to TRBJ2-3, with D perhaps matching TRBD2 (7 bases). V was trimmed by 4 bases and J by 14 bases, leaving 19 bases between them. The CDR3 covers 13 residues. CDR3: CASSWDSRGPRYF. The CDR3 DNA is TGTGCCAGCAGTTGGGACTCGCGGGGGCCTCGGTATTTT.

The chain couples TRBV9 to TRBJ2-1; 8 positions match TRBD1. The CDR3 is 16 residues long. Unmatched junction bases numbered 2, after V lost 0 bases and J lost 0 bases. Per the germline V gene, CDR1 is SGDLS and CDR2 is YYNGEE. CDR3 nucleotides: TGTGCCAGCAGCGTAGACAGGGGGAGCTCCTACAATGAGCAGTTCTTC. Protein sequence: CASSVDRGSSYNEQFF.

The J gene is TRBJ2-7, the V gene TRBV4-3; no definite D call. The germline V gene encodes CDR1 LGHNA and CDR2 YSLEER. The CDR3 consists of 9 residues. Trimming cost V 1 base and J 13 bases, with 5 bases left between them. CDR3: CASSQGGYV. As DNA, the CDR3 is TGCGCCAGCAGCCAAGGGGGATACGTC.

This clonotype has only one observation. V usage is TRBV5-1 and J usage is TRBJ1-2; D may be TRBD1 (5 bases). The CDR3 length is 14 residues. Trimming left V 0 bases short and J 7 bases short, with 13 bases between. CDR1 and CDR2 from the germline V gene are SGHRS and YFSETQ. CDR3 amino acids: CASSLAGRDAGYTF. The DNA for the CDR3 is TGCGCCAGCAGCTTGGCCGGCAGGGATGCTGGCTACACCTTC.

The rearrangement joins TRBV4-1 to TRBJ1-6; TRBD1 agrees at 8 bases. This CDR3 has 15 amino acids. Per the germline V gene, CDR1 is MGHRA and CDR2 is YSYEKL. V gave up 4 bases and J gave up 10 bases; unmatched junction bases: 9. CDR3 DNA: TGCGCCAGCAGCCCCGCGGACAGGGTTTCATCACCCCTCCACTTT. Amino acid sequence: CASSPADRVSSPLHF.

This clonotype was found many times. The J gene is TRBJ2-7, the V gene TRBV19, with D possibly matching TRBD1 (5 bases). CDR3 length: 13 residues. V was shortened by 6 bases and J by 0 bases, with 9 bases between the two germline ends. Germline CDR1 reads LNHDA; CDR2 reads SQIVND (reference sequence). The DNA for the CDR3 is TGTGCCAGTAGCCGACAGAGCTCCTACGAGCAGTACTTC. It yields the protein CASSRQSSYEQYF.